This is a list of T cell receptor beta chains from one sample in a study of vaccination and CD4 T cells after COVID-19. Their cognate antigens are unknown. Using its own MiXCR run on the PCR reads, TCRdb lists one record per CDR3 protein. The table includes thousands of distinct CDR3 sequences, around two fifths detected once. The sequenced material came from CD4+ T cells from blood, cultured in vitro. The receptors here all came from a human donor in good health. CDR3s include the opening cysteine and the closing phenylalanine or tryptophan. A D gene is named only where the DNA matches it firmly. The size of a clone is reported for some rows only, either as once, few or many, or as a class for expanded clones.

few,TRBV7-9,15,TRBJ1-3,.,CASSLSVRIENTIYF,TGTGCCAGCAGCCTCTCCGTCCGAATTGAAAACACCATATATTTT
.,TRBV21-1,14,TRBJ2-1,.,CASSKEAVGDEQFF,TGTGCCAGCAGCAAAGAAGCAGTTGGCGATGAGCAGTTCTTC
.,TRBV7-9,16,TRBJ2-2,.,CASSLGGPMNTGELFF,TGTGCCAGCAGCTTAGGGGGGCCGATGAACACCGGGGAGCTGTTTTTT
.,TRBV7-2,18,TRBJ2-5,TRBD2,CASSGKTSGVGPQETQYF,TGTGCCAGCAGCGGGAAGACTAGCGGGGTGGGGCCTCAAGAGACCCAGTACTTC
few,TRBV7-8,15,TRBJ1-6,.,CASSLVGQGWSPLHF,TGTGCCAGCAGCTTAGTCGGGCAGGGGTGGTCACCCCTCCACTTT
.,TRBV20-1,14,TRBJ1-5,.,CSAREGAAYQPQHF,TGCAGTGCTAGAGAAGGGGCAGCTTATCAGCCCCAGCATTTT
.,TRBV6-2/TRBV6-3,13,TRBJ1-1,.,CASKPGRYTEAFF,TGTGCCAGCAAACCTGGACGGTACACTGAAGCTTTCTTT
medium-sized,TRBV27,12,TRBJ2-2,.,CASSGRGGELFF,TGTGCCAGCAGTGGTAGAGGCGGGGAGCTGTTTTTT
few,TRBV7-9,16,TRBJ2-7,TRBD2,CASSLYQLSGTHEQYF,TGTGCCAGCAGCTTGTATCAGCTCAGCGGGACGCACGAGCAGTACTTC
.,TRBV20-1,14,TRBJ2-3,.,CSARVDSSTDTQYF,TGCAGTGCTAGGGTTGACAGTAGCACAGATACGCAGTATTTT
.,TRBV10-3,15,TRBJ1-3,.,CAISEGSWRGNTIYF,TGTGCCATCAGTGAAGGGTCCTGGAGAGGAAACACCATATATTTT
few,TRBV7-2,16,TRBJ1-5,TRBD1,CASSPRGGYDNQPQHF,TGTGCCAGCAGCCCCAGGGGGGGGTACGACAATCAGCCCCAGCATTTT
.,TRBV6-5,15,TRBJ2-1,TRBD2,CASSYIAGGWNEQFF,TGTGCCAGCAGTTACATAGCGGGAGGCTGGAATGAGCAGTTCTTC
.,TRBV29-1,14,TRBJ2-3,.,CSVEAPGISDTQYF,TGCAGCGTTGAGGCCCCAGGGATATCAGATACGCAGTATTTT
.,TRBV6-5,18,TRBJ2-2,TRBD1,CASSYASGTGGKTGELFF,TGTGCCAGCAGCTACGCATCCGGGACAGGGGGAAAAACCGGGGAGCTGTTTTTT
few,TRBV15,13,TRBJ1-5,.,CATSREGTLPQHF,TGTGCCACCAGCAGGGAGGGTACCCTTCCCCAGCATTTT
few,TRBV7-9,14,TRBJ2-1,TRBD2,CASSRSGGNNEQFF,TGTGCCAGCAGCCGTAGCGGGGGCAACAATGAGCAGTTCTTC
.,TRBV10-2,14,TRBJ1-3,.,CASTQGAAGNTIYF,TGCGCCAGCACCCAGGGCGCCGCTGGAAACACCATATATTTT
.,TRBV30,12,TRBJ1-1,.,CAWRTTRGEAFF,TGTGCCTGGAGGACCACCAGGGGTGAAGCTTTCTTT
few,TRBV7-9,15,TRBJ1-5,.,CASSLGGEFNQPQHF,TGTGCCAGCAGCTTAGGAGGGGAGTTCAATCAGCCCCAGCATTTT
medium-sized,TRBV10-1,15,TRBJ2-1,.,CASGLYSGTLKEQFF,TGCGCCAGCGGACTCTACTCCGGGACCCTAAAAGAGCAGTTCTTC
.,TRBV20-1,14,TRBJ2-3,TRBD2,CSAALAGYTDTQYF,TGCAGTGCCGCACTAGCGGGGTACACAGATACGCAGTATTTT
.,TRBV20-1,12,TRBJ2-7,.,CSARSQGYEQYF,TGCAGTGCTAGATCACAGGGATACGAGCAGTACTTC
.,TRBV7-9,15,TRBJ2-7,TRBD2,CASSSRTSVSYEQYF,TGTGCCAGCAGCTCCAGGACTAGCGTATCCTACGAGCAGTACTTC
.,TRBV7-8,15,TRBJ2-2,.,CASSQAPRITGELFF,TGTGCCAGCAGCCAAGCGCCCCGGATCACCGGGGAGCTGTTTTTT
.,TRBV10-1,14,TRBJ1-1,TRBD1,CASSESTGLIGAFF,TGCGCCAGCAGTGAGTCGACAGGGCTGATCGGAGCTTTCTTT
once,TRBV4-1,16,TRBJ1-1,.,CASSPPLIVGGTEAFF,TGCGCCAGCAGCCCCCCACTCATCGTAGGGGGCACTGAAGCTTTCTTT
.,TRBV6-2/TRBV6-3,14,TRBJ2-1,.,CASRLSGTPNEQFF,TGTGCCAGCAGATTATCCGGGACCCCCAATGAGCAGTTCTTC
.,TRBV21-1,19,TRBJ2-1,.,CASSKGRTSCLRSYNEQFF,TGTGCCAGCAGCAAGGGGCGGACTAGCTGCCTCCGCTCCTACAATGAGCAGTTCTTC
.,TRBV18,13,TRBJ1-1,.,CASSPAGNTEALF,TGTGCCAGCTCACCAGCGGGGAACACTGAAGCTCTCTTT
.,TRBV7-7,13,TRBJ2-5,TRBD1,CASSRRGLETQYF,TGTGCCAGCAGCCGCAGGGGGTTGGAGACCCAGTACTTC
few,TRBV7-2,12,TRBJ1-6,.,CASSNPAARLHF,TGTGCCAGCAGCAATCCGGCCGCTCGCCTCCACTTT
.,TRBV7-8,13,TRBJ2-5,.,CASSYRTGRTQYF,TGTGCCAGCAGCTACAGGACGGGGCGGACCCAGTACTTC
.,TRBV30,12,TRBJ2-1,TRBD2,CAGTSGGYEQFF,TGTGCCGGGACTAGCGGGGGTTATGAGCAGTTCTTC
once,TRBV6-5,15,TRBJ2-7,TRBD1,CASSYRLGQGYEQYF,TGTGCCAGCAGTTACCGTCTCGGACAGGGCTACGAGCAGTACTTC
.,TRBV4-3,15,TRBJ2-7,TRBD1,CASSRRTGDSYEQYF,TGCGCCAGCAGCCGAAGGACAGGGGATAGCTACGAGCAGTACTTC
few,TRBV20-1,15,TRBJ1-2,.,CSARQGHISNYGYTF,TGCAGTGCTAGACAAGGACACATATCGAACTATGGCTACACCTTC
few,TRBV20-1,14,TRBJ1-2,.,CSAGGGRLSRGYTF,TGCAGTGCTGGGGGCGGTCGCCTATCCCGTGGCTACACCTTC
.,TRBV6-1,11,TRBJ1-4,.,CASSEYEKLFF,TGTGCCAGCAGTGAATATGAAAAACTGTTTTTT
few,TRBV29-1,14,TRBJ2-7,TRBD2,CSVAIGGSSYEQYF,TGCAGCGTTGCTATTGGCGGGAGTTCCTACGAGCAGTACTTC
.,TRBV10-2,14,TRBJ1-3,.,CASSETWSGNTIYF,TGCGCCAGCAGTGAAACTTGGAGCGGAAACACCATATATTTT
.,TRBV7-8,15,TRBJ2-1,.,CASSVRFRVHNEQFF,TGTGCCAGCAGCGTTAGGTTTAGGGTGCACAATGAGCAGTTCTTC